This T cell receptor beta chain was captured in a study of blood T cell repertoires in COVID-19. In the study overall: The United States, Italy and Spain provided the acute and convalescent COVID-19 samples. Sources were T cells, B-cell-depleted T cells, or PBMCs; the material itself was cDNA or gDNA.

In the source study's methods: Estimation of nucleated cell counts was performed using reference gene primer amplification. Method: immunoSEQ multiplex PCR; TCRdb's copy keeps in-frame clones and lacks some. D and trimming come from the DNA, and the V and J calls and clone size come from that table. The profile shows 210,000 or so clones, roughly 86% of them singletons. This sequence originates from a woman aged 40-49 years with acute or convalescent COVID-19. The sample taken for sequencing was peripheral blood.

The CDR3 bases are TGTGCCAGCAGCCAGGGGACAGGGGGCAATCAGCCCCAGCATTTT. Protein sequence: CASSQGTGGNQPQHF. The chain carries TRBV3-1 (or the pseudogene TRBV3-2) and TRBJ1-5; 10 nucleotides match TRBD1. This CDR3 has 15 amino acids. The V segment lost 3 bases and the J segment 2 bases; nucleotides outside the gene matches: 1. Germline lookup yields CDR1 LGHDT and CDR2 YNNKEL (reference sequence).